In this sample, the clone carrying this TCR beta chain turned up once. Its antigen is as yet unknown. The data belong to a study of PD-1 blockade in classical Hodgkin lymphoma. General study results and limits: Repertoire differences have undefined causes, possibly disease activity or prior therapy. Newly diagnosed patients had diversity similar to the baseline diversity of complete responders. Lower baseline TCR diversity was reported for newly diagnosed patients than for healthy donors.

Time point here: cycle 4 day 1 (C4D1), after 6 weeks of nivolumab. Every single patient, without exception, relapsed after autologous stem cell transplantation, and brentuximab vedotin exposure varied. Method: immunoSEQ multiplex PCR; TCRdb's copy keeps in-frame clones and lacks some. The repertoire holds 28,000 or so clones, roughly 75% seen once, with roughly 15% in the top ten. The V end lost 3 bases, the J end lost 5 bases, and 10 bases lay between the germline ends. The length of the CDR3 is 14 residues. CDR1 is LNHDA, CDR2 SQIVND, per germline (reference sequence). The chain has TRBV19 and TRBJ2-2; D is ambiguous. This sequence originates from a human donor with classical Hodgkin lymphoma. This sample comprised peripheral blood mononuclear cells (PBMCs), obtained before the fourth cycle of nivolumab. The CDR3, as DNA: TGTGCCAGTAGTATTCAGTGGGGAACCGGGGAGCTGTTTTTT. Amino acids: CASSIQWGTGELFF.